This T cell receptor beta chain was documented in a study of vaccination and CD4 T cells after COVID-19. Sample time point: late sampling 161 to 241 days after vaccination in a few convalescent patients. MiXCR was run by TCRdb on the PCR reads, yielding one entry per CDR3 protein. In the table there are about 30,000 distinct CDR3 sequences, roughly 50% of which are singletons. This receptor was identified in a human donor who had recovered from COVID-19. The sequencing here drew on CD4+ T cells from blood, taken about 7 months after SARS-CoV-2 vaccination.

In DNA form, the CDR3 reads TGCAGTGCTATTCTAGCGGGAGCGAACAATGAGCAGTTCTTC. Its translation: CSAILAGANNEQFF. V is TRBV20-1 and J is TRBJ2-1, with TRBD2 matching over 10 bases. The CDR3 length is 14 residues. Germline assignment: CDR1 DFQATT and CDR2 SNEGSKA (reference sequence). V shed 4 bases and J 5 bases; nucleotides not matched to a gene: 5.